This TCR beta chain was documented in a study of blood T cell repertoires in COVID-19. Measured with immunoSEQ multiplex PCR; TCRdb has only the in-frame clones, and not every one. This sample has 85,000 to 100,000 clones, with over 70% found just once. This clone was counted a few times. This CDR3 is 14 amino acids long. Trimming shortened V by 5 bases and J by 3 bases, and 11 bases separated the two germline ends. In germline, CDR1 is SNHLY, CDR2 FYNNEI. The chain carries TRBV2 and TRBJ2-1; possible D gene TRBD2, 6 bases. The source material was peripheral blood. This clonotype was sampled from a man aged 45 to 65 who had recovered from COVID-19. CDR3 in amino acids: CASSLPGVYNEQFF. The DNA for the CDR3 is TGTGCCAGCAGTCTCCCGGGGGTCTACAATGAGCAGTTCTTC.